The 8 T cell receptor beta chains given below trace back to one sample, sequenced in a study of blood T cell repertoires in COVID-19. Profiled with immunoSEQ multiplex PCR; TCRdb holds only in-frame clones, not every one. Of some 400,000 clones in the sample, 89% are singletons; the top ten hold 1.5% to 2%. Input material: PBMCs or T cells enriched from blood (not recorded which). These receptor sequences come from a woman aged 25 to 39 who had recovered from COVID-19.

V gene TRBV11-2 combines with J gene TRBJ2-3; TRBD2 matches at 7 bases. V shed 1 base, J shed 2 bases, and the junction held 3 bases outside the gene matches. Germline CDR1 is SGHAT and CDR2 is FQNNGV. The CDR3 loop spans 15 amino acids. The CDR3, as DNA: TGTGCCAGCAGCTTAGTCCTAGCGGCCACAGATACGCAGTATTTT. Amino acids: CASSLVLAATDTQYF.

This chain connects TRBV19 to TRBJ1-4; TRBD1 might be the D (5 bases). This CDR3 region has 15 residues. V gave up 2 bases and J gave up 10 bases, with 17 bases separating them. The V gene's germline CDR1 is LNHDA and CDR2 SQIVND (reference sequence). CDR3 sequence: CASSIWEGTGGKLFF. The CDR3 DNA follows: TGTGCCAGTAGTATATGGGAGGGCACGGGGGGAAAACTGTTTTTT.

The V gene is TRBV28, the J gene TRBJ1-1, with unresolved D. The V gene's germline CDR1 is MDHEN and CDR2 SYDVKM. The CDR3 consists of 14 residues. The ends were cut back, 3 bases at V and 8 bases at J, with 16 bases in the middle. CDR3 residues: CASSFRPGGAEAFF. CDR3 DNA: TGTGCCAGCAGTTTTAGGCCCGGTGGAGCCGAAGCTTTCTTT.

This sequence joins TRBV27 and TRBJ2-6, with D possibly matching TRBD2 (5 bases). Germline assignment: CDR1 MNHEY and CDR2 SMNVEV (reference sequence). The CDR3 covers 16 residues. V lost 5 bases and J lost 2, with 13 bases in between. CDR3 nucleotides: TGTGCCAGCAGTAACTACCCCGGGGCTGGGGCCAACGTCCTGACTTTC. Its translation: CASSNYPGAGANVLTF.

This chain uses TRBV27 with TRBJ2-7, with D uncertain. V lost 3 bases and J lost 2, with 20 bases in between. The CDR3 length is 17 residues. Germline V gene lookup returns CDR1 MNHEY and CDR2 SMNVEV (reference sequence). The CDR3 is CASSFQTMSGLTYEQYF. Written as DNA, the CDR3 is TGTGCCAGCAGTTTCCAGACGATGTCCGGGTTGACCTACGAGCAGTACTTC.

The chain uses TRBV10-3 and TRBJ2-6; tentatively, D is TRBD1 (6 bases). In germline, CDR1 is ENHRY, CDR2 SYGVKD. The CDR3 contains 18 residues. V was pared by 1 base and J by 0 bases, with 13 bases between. CDR3 region: CAISEFSGQTSGANVLTF. The CDR3 DNA is TGTGCCATCAGTGAGTTCAGCGGACAGACCTCTGGGGCCAACGTCCTGACTTTC.

The V call is TRBV6-5, the J call TRBJ1-2; D ambiguous. Germline V gene sequence: CDR1 MNHEY, CDR2 SVGAGI. V lost 6 bases to trimming and J lost 5 bases, with 13 bases between them. The CDR3 sequence is 13 residues long. The CDR3 here is CASSRLVGYGYTF. CDR3 DNA: TGTGCCAGCAGCCGATTGGTCGGGTATGGCTACACCTTC.

The chain employs TRBV28 and TRBJ1-5; a possible D gene is TRBD1 (6 bases). The CDR3 loop spans 16 amino acids. Germline V gives CDR1 MDHEN, CDR2 SYDVKM. The germline V and J ends were trimmed by 5 bases and 2 bases, with 16 bases remaining between them. The CDR3 sequence: CASSLFGTSGNQPQHF. The CDR3 DNA reads as TGTGCCAGCAGTCTATTTGGGACATCAGGCAATCAGCCCCAGCATTTT.